This passage covers 18 T cell receptor beta chains from one sample sequenced in a study of blood T cells in healthy people across ages. Primers used in a second PCR of roughly 6 to 12 cycles were a sample-barcoded 5' primer and a J-beta primer mix. Each CDR3 protein gets one entry after TCRdb re-called the 5' RACE reads with MiXCR. The table lists 800,000 to 950,000 distinct CDR3 sequences, 25% to 35% of them singletons. The data were also submitted as part of a second study, on T cells of mothers and their children.

Source material: blood. These receptors were obtained from a woman in her 40s in good health.

A remark on this clonotype: A much larger clone differs by one base, so this may be a read error. The rearrangement uses TRBV7-2 and TRBJ1-5; D ambiguous. V was pared by 1 base and J by 5 bases, with 15 bases between. Per the germline V gene, CDR1 is SGHTA and CDR2 is FQGNSA. The length of the CDR3 is 16 residues. CDR3 DNA: TGTGCCAGCAGCTTAGATGGCACACCACGGCATCAGCCCCAGCATTTT. It codes for CASSLDGTPRHQPQHF.

CDR3 sequence (DNA): TGCGCCAGCAGCTTGGGAGACAAGGTCTCCTACGAGCAGTACTTC. Amino acids: CASSLGDKVSYEQYF. V gene TRBV5-1 combines with J gene TRBJ2-7; D uncertain. Per germline, CDR1 SGHRS and CDR2 YFSETQ. Trimming stripped 0 bases from V and 0 bases from J, with 10 bases between. The CDR3 runs to 15 residues.

The chain joins TRBV4-3 to TRBJ2-3, with TRBD2 as a possible D gene (6 bases). The CDR3 totals 17 residues. The germline gives CDR1 LGHNA, CDR2 YSLEER. Trimming took 1 base from V and 0 from J, leaving 14 bases between them. The CDR3 sequence: CASSQGAGPKSTDTQYF. As DNA, the CDR3 is TGCGCCAGCAGCCAAGGGGCGGGGCCTAAAAGCACAGATACGCAGTATTTT.

In this sample, this clonotype turned up a few times. The chain carries TRBV15 and TRBJ2-4; D ambiguous. Germline CDR1 and CDR2: LNHNV and YYDKDF (reference sequence). This CDR3 spans 18 amino acids. V gave up 0 bases and J gave up 2 bases, with 17 bases separating them. The CDR3 here is CATSRDGEPILSKNIQYF. In DNA, the CDR3 is TGTGCCACCAGCAGAGATGGCGAACCGATCTTATCCAAAAACATTCAGTACTTC. The full variable domain, completed using reference TRBV15 and TRBJ2-4, is DAMVIQNPRYQVTQFGKPVTLSCSQTLNHNVMYWYQQKSSQAPKLLFHYYDKDFNNEADTPDNFQSRRPNTSFCFLDIRSPGLGDTAMYLCATSRDGEPILSKNIQYFGAGTRLSVL.

This clonotype was detected only a few times. The V and J genes are TRBV9 and TRBJ2-1; 12 bases fit TRBD2. The CDR3 has 17 amino acids. V lost 1 base, J lost 5 bases, and 7 bases stayed unmatched. Germline CDR1 SGDLS, CDR2 YYNGEE. CDR3 coding DNA: TGTGCCAGCAGCGTATCTAGCGGGGGGGCCAGAAACAATGAGCAGTTCTTC. Its translation: CASSVSSGGARNNEQFF.

Details on this clonotype: A read error is possible here, since a much larger clone lies one base away. The chain combines TRBV29-1 with TRBJ1-2, with D perhaps matching TRBD1 (5 bases). Germline CDR1 is SQVTM and CDR2 is ANQGSEA. The V end lost 4 bases, the J end lost 5 bases, and 11 bases lay between the germline ends. The CDR3 consists of 12 residues. CDR3 region: CSVALQAYGYTF. Written as DNA, the CDR3 is TGCAGCGTTGCCCTACAGGCGTATGGCTACACCTTC.

As for this clonotype: Since no conserved phenylalanine or tryptophan closes the CDR3, a read error is the likely cause. The limits of the CDR3 on the DNA are not certain, so only TCRdb's listed CDR3 is given. The CDR3 sequence: CASSLGGFLYYTFGS. V is TRBV28 and J is TRBJ2-5; TRBD1 is the table's D call, not checked against the DNA. In germline, CDR1 is MDHEN, CDR2 SYDVKM. The CDR3 length is 15 residues, termini included.

The sample holds a few counts of this clonotype. The CDR3 reads CASSKQGGEQYF. CDR3 bases: TGTGCCAGCAGCAAGCAGGGTGGCGAGCAGTACTTC. The rearrangement uses TRBV7-3 and TRBJ2-7; the D gene is possibly TRBD1 (5 bases). Germline V gene lookup returns CDR1 SGHTA and CDR2 FQGTGA. V was clipped by 5 bases and J by 6 bases, with 11 bases between them. CDR3 length equals 12 residues.

The genes are TRBV4-1 and TRBJ2-7; D uncertain. From germline, CDR1 is MGHRA and CDR2 YSYEKL. Between the trimmed V and J ends, which lost 0 bases and 2 bases, there was a span of 8 bases. This CDR3 is built from 14 residues. The CDR3 region is CASSQEGQPYEQYF. The CDR3 DNA reads TGCGCCAGCAGCCAAGAAGGGCAACCCTACGAGCAGTACTTC.

The table lists this clonotype with a few counts. The V gene is TRBV12-3 or TRBV12-4, the J gene TRBJ1-2; 10 nucleotides agree with TRBD1. V lost 5 bases to trimming and J lost 6 bases; unmatched junction nucleotides: 6. The CDR3 covers 14 residues. DNA for the CDR3: TGTGCCAGCAGTCGGGGACAGGGGCAAAATGGCTACACCTTC. Amino acids: CASSRGQGQNGYTF.

This chain uses TRBV27 with TRBJ2-3; 14 nucleotides align to TRBD2. The germline gives CDR1 MNHEY, CDR2 SMNVEV (reference sequence). The junction had 21 bases not matched to a gene; V was cut back by 5 bases and J by 14 bases. This CDR3 region has 18 residues. CDR3 coding DNA: TGTGCCAGCAGTCCCGGACTAGCGGGGGGTCAACGTATGGCGGCAGGGTATTTT. Its translation is CASSPGLAGGQRMAAGYF.

In this sample, this clonotype turned up once. This chain connects TRBV5-1 to TRBJ2-4; 9 positions match TRBD1. The CDR3 has 17 amino acids. The V gene end was trimmed by 5 bases and the J gene end by 13 bases; junction bases not matched to a gene: 22. Germline V lookup: CDR1 SGHRS, CDR2 YFSETQ. This CDR3 reads CASRSSYGTGSLHVQYF. The DNA for the CDR3 is TGCGCCAGCAGATCGTCGTACGGGACAGGGTCCCTCCACGTGCAGTACTTC. Based on the CDR3 plus reference TRBV5-1 and TRBJ2-4, the full variable domain is KAGVTQTPRYLIKTRGQQVTLSCSPISGHRSVSWYQQTPGQGLQFLFEYFSETQRNKGNFPGRFSGRQFSNSRSEMNVSTLELGDSALYLCASRSSYGTGSLHVQYFGAGTRLSVL.

This sequence joins TRBV2 and TRBJ2-1; TRBD2 matches at 12 bases. Germline V CDR1 and CDR2: SNHLY, FYNNEI. V gave up 6 bases and J gave up 10 bases; unmatched junction bases: 10. The CDR3 loop spans 15 amino acids. The CDR3 DNA is TGTGCCAGCAGAGAGACTAGCGGGGGACCCAACGAGCAGTTCTTC. This translates into CASRETSGGPNEQFF.

This clonotype was seen only a few times. V is TRBV4-3 and J is TRBJ2-1, with 9 bases that match TRBD1. CDR3 size: 16 residues. The ends lost 0 bases at V and 6 bases at J; junction bases unmatched: 6. CDR1 is LGHNA, CDR2 YSLEER, per germline. CDR3 region: CASSQDRGTGINEQFF. The CDR3 bases are TGCGCCAGCAGCCAAGACCGGGGGACAGGGATCAATGAGCAGTTCTTC.

The chain joins TRBV11-2 to TRBJ2-7, with 7 bases fitting TRBD2. CDR3 size: 14 residues. The germline V gene encodes CDR1 SGHAT and CDR2 FQNNGV. V gave up 0 bases and J gave up 12 bases; unmatched junction bases: 11. The CDR3 DNA reads as TGTGCCAGCAGCTTAGAAACTAGCGTTTACGAACGGTACTTC. Its protein is CASSLETSVYERYF.

This chain links TRBV12-3 or TRBV12-4 with TRBJ1-2, with TRBD1 as a possible D gene (6 bases). This CDR3 contains 14 residues. V shed 1 base and J shed 4 bases, with 10 bases lying between them. The CDR3 loop is CASSLDETGYGYTF. Written as DNA, the CDR3 is TGTGCCAGCAGTTTAGACGAGACAGGCTATGGCTACACCTTC.

This clonotype was seen a handful of times. The rearrangement joins TRBV11-2 to TRBJ2-7; D is perhaps TRBD1 or TRBD2 (6 bases each). Looked up from germline, CDR1 is SGHAT and CDR2 is FQNNGV. V was shortened by 1 base and J by 1 base, with 20 bases between the two germline ends. The CDR3 sequence is 18 residues long. The CDR3 sequence: CASSLAPLGGSGSYEQYF. The CDR3 region has the DNA TGTGCCAGCAGCTTAGCCCCACTAGGGGGGTCTGGTTCCTACGAGCAGTACTTC.

This rearrangement joins TRBV29-1 to TRBJ2-1, with TRBD2 matching 8 bases. Germline V gene lookup returns CDR1 SQVTM and CDR2 ANQGSEA. J gave up 5 bases and V 4 bases, and 7 bases lay outside the gene matches. The CDR3 runs to 14 residues. The CDR3 sequence: CSVARGGLDNEQFF. The CDR3 bases are TGCAGCGTTGCCCGGGGGGGCCTGGACAATGAGCAGTTCTTC.